The following is a T cell receptor (beta chain) sequence with its context. It has no known antigen specificity. No base-level quality is on record; no much larger clone is a single base apart. TCRbeta CDR3 regions were amplified from genomic DNA using the immunoSEQ Assay, a bias-controlled multiplex PCR. In the authors' own workflow: The number of nucleated cells in each sample was estimated from the amplification of reference gene primers within the assay. Sequence reads were collapsed and filtered to measure the absolute abundance of every unique TCRbeta CDR3 rearrangement. For each sample, productive Simpson clonality was calculated as the square root of Simpson's diversity index over productive rearrangements. TCRdb obtained this table from immuneACCESS and retained in-frame rearrangements with V and J assigned. These tables miss some clones; where compared with another copy, unresolved V genes account for less than half of the shortfall, and the remainder is unexplained. V, J and clone size were drawn from that table, and D and trimming were deduced from the DNA. Across this sample there are about 260,000 clones, with around 84% seen only once. The ten largest clones add up to approximately 4% of the sample.

This entry belongs to a study of blood T cell repertoires in COVID-19 (dated by TCRdb to between 2020 and 2021). Turning to the overall study: Samples covering the acute and convalescent phases of COVID-19 were provided by collaborators in the United States, Italy and Spain. The material from the prospective study consisted of cDNA or gDNA derived from T cells, B-cell-depleted T cells, or PBMCs. Subjects who had been exposed to COVID-19, were actively infected with it, or had recovered from it provided the deeply sampled blood TCRbeta repertoires that made up the dataset. The repertoires were made available in a free public database intended to serve as a resource for research on the immune response to SARS-CoV-2. The samples were drawn from two sources: the first 160 participants of the ongoing ImmuneRACE study, and over 950 subjects contributed by 6 global collaborators. A de-identified subject ID, COVID-19 status, age in years and sex were almost always included in the sample metadata. Where available, HLA class I and class II types were obtained from metadata supplied by the sample provider rather than from assay-based typing.

Participants in the prospective study were enrolled through a virtual design, were aged about 18 to 89 years, and lived in roughly 24 United States geographic areas. In the prospective study, cohorts were assigned on the basis of participant-reported clinical history obtained from a screening survey and a study questionnaire. In the prospective study, mobile phlebotomists collected whole blood, serum and a nasopharyngeal or oropharyngeal swab from each participant. Participants in the prospective study had the option to provide additional blood draws and questionnaires over a 2-month period. Before DNA extraction, blood samples from the prospective study were shipped at room temperature or frozen. What the authors observed across the whole study: The amount of clinical and demographic metadata varied by source and participant and was provided uncurated.

From the cysteine through the phenylalanine, the CDR3 covers 15 amino acids. Just the 45-base CDR3 DNA is kept, in frame starting at base 1. Clipping removes 5 bases from V and 6 bases from J, with 7 as the unmatched junction base count. From a lookup of the germline V gene, CDR1 and CDR2 are SGHAT and FQNNGV. The V and J genes are TRBV11-2 and TRBJ1-5; TRBD1 matches 10 bases in the middle. Sample: PBMCs or T cells enriched from blood (not recorded which). This receptor was identified in a man under 40 with acute COVID-19. The CDR3 protein is CASSPTGGAGQPQHF. At the DNA level, the sequence is TGTGCCAGCAGCCCGACAGGGGGCGCAGGTCAGCCCCAGCATTTT.